Listed below are T cell receptor beta chains from one sample, sequenced in a study of T cell changes during pregnancy in multiple sclerosis. Using immunoSEQ multiplex PCR, the repertoire was profiled, and TCRdb retains in-frame clones only, with some absent. The repertoire holds tens of thousands of clones, with approximately 91% as singletons. Sample: CD4+ T cells from peripheral blood mononuclear cells, taken in the second trimester of pregnancy. The receptors stem from a female donor with multiple sclerosis, enrolled in a pregnancy study. Both conserved end residues are trimmed from each CDR3. The order of the fields is J gene, V gene, D gene, CDR3 protein. The D gene is left open where the match is weak.

j_call: TRBJ2-1; v_call: TRBV6-5; d_call: TRBD2; cdr3_aa: ASSYSGTSGYNEQF
j_call: TRBJ2-5; v_call: TRBV18; d_call: TRBD2; cdr3_aa: ASSRLGTSGLQETQY
j_call: TRBJ1-2; v_call: TRBV7-9; d_call: .; cdr3_aa: ASSLGLETSNYGYT
j_call: TRBJ1-3; v_call: TRBV7-3; d_call: .; cdr3_aa: ASSLGTSGNTIY
j_call: TRBJ2-7; v_call: TRBV11-3; d_call: TRBD2; cdr3_aa: ASSLTGTSYEQY
j_call: TRBJ1-2; v_call: TRBV14; d_call: .; cdr3_aa: ASSPGWDYGYT
j_call: TRBJ2-7; v_call: TRBV5-4; d_call: TRBD1; cdr3_aa: ASSPRQGEQY
j_call: TRBJ2-7; v_call: TRBV18; d_call: TRBD1; cdr3_aa: ASSQMGQASSYEQY
j_call: TRBJ2-5; v_call: TRBV19; d_call: .; cdr3_aa: ASSSPGQETQY
j_call: TRBJ1-1; v_call: TRBV2; d_call: .; cdr3_aa: ASKGSAVEAF
j_call: TRBJ2-7; v_call: TRBV13; d_call: .; cdr3_aa: ASSLAQISYEQY
j_call: TRBJ2-2; v_call: TRBV9; d_call: TRBD2; cdr3_aa: ASSVGVREGQAGELF
j_call: TRBJ1-5; v_call: TRBV6-1; d_call: .; cdr3_aa: ASSEYSLSNQPQH
j_call: TRBJ2-1; v_call: TRBV5-1; d_call: TRBD2; cdr3_aa: ASSLLADLAHEQF
j_call: TRBJ2-6; v_call: TRBV14; d_call: .; cdr3_aa: ASRRSGANVLT
j_call: TRBJ1-5; v_call: TRBV6-1; d_call: .; cdr3_aa: ASSVRERDSNQPQH
j_call: TRBJ2-7; v_call: TRBV7-9; d_call: .; cdr3_aa: ASSLAGGSYEQY
j_call: TRBJ1-1; v_call: TRBV2; d_call: .; cdr3_aa: AIGGNTEVF
j_call: TRBJ2-3; v_call: TRBV4-3; d_call: .; cdr3_aa: ASSRSSAGDSTDTQY
j_call: TRBJ1-6; v_call: TRBV7-2; d_call: TRBD1; cdr3_aa: ASSLVQGDYSPLH
j_call: TRBJ1-2; v_call: TRBV27; d_call: .; cdr3_aa: ASSLRWGGAGGYT
j_call: TRBJ1-6; v_call: TRBV7-2; d_call: .; cdr3_aa: ASSLRQTNSPLH
j_call: TRBJ2-1; v_call: TRBV7-9; d_call: .; cdr3_aa: ASSFIGKDSKTF
j_call: TRBJ2-5; v_call: TRBV5-1; d_call: TRBD1; cdr3_aa: ASSLTGGIMETQY
j_call: TRBJ1-4; v_call: TRBV7-9; d_call: TRBD1; cdr3_aa: ASSRTGLNEKLF
j_call: TRBJ1-2; v_call: TRBV7-9; d_call: TRBD1; cdr3_aa: ASSHDWDRSNYGYT
j_call: TRBJ2-7; v_call: TRBV6-1; d_call: TRBD1; cdr3_aa: ASTRDSPEQY
j_call: TRBJ2-6; v_call: TRBV27; d_call: .; cdr3_aa: ASSPGPWGPSSGANVLT
j_call: TRBJ2-1; v_call: TRBV5-1; d_call: .; cdr3_aa: ASSLVAGVANEQF
j_call: TRBJ1-3; v_call: TRBV30; d_call: .; cdr3_aa: AWSPADRLFSGNTIY
j_call: TRBJ1-2; v_call: TRBV19; d_call: .; cdr3_aa: ASSDGQGFNYGYT
j_call: TRBJ1-2; v_call: TRBV7-8; d_call: .; cdr3_aa: ASSMLTGPLSYGYT
j_call: TRBJ2-1; v_call: TRBV5-1; d_call: TRBD2; cdr3_aa: ASVPGLAGTVEQF
j_call: TRBJ2-3; v_call: TRBV2; d_call: .; cdr3_aa: ASSGQVSTDTQY